Following are 2 T cell receptor beta chains from one sample sequenced in a study of cytomegalovirus exposure and HLA in healthy donors. Primers: 60 Vbeta forward and 13 Jbeta reverse. Only in-frame clones appear in the TCRdb table, and some are missing; sequencing was by immunoSEQ multiplex PCR. The table lists 100,000 to 150,000 clones, about four fifths of them singletons. Input material: PBMCs. These receptors were taken from a woman aged 40 to 50 in good health and CMV-seropositive.

The V and J genes are TRBV10-1 and TRBJ2-1; 8 bases match TRBD2. After removal of 0 bases from V and 10 bases from J, the junction contained 8 bases not matched to a gene. Germline CDR1 WNHNN, CDR2 SYGVQD (reference sequence). This CDR3 is 15 amino acids long. The CDR3 sequence: CASSESQRGYGEQFF. CDR3 sequence (DNA): TGCGCCAGCAGTGAGTCCCAGCGGGGGTACGGGGAGCAGTTCTTC.

This clone came up once. This rearrangement joins TRBV19 to TRBJ2-1; 10 nucleotides match TRBD2. From germline, CDR1 is LNHDA and CDR2 SQIVND (reference sequence). There are 17 residues in the CDR3. Germline trimming cut 4 bases from V and 0 bases from J; bases unmatched to any gene: 6. CDR3 sequence reads: CASSRGIAGGSYNEQFF. In DNA form, the CDR3 reads TGTGCCAGTAGTAGGGGCATAGCGGGAGGCTCCTACAATGAGCAGTTCTTC.